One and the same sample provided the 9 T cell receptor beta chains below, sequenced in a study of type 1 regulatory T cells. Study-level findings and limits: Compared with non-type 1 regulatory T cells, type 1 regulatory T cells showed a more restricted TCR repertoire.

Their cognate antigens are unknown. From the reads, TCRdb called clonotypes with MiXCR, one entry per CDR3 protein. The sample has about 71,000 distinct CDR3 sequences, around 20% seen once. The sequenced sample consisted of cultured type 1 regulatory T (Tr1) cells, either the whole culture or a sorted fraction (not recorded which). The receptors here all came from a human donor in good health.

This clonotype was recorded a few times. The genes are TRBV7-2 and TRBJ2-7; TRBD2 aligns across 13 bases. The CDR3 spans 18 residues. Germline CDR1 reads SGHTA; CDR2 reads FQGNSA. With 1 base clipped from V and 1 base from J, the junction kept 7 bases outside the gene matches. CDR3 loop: CASSLVRTSGSKSYEQYF. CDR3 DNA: TGTGCCAGCAGCTTAGTGAGGACTAGCGGGAGTAAGTCCTACGAGCAGTACTTC.

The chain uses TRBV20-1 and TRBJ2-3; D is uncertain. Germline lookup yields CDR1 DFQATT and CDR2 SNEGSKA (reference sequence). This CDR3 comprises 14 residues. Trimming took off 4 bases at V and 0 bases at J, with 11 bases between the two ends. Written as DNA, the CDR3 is TGCAGTGCTAAAGGGTCTCGCAGCACAGATACGCAGTATTTT. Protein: CSAKGSRSTDTQYF.

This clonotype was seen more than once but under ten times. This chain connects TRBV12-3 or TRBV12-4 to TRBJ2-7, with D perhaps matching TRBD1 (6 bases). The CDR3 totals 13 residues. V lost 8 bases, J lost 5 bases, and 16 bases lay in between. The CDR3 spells CASSLDRNDEQYF. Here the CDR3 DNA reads TGTGCCAGCTCCCTGGACAGAAACGACGAGCAGTACTTC.

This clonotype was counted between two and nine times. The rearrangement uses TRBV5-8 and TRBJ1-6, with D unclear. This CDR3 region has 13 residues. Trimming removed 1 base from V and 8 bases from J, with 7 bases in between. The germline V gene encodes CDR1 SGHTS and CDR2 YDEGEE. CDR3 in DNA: TGTGCCAGCAGCTTGACGTTGGATTCACCCCTCCACTTT. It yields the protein CASSLTLDSPLHF.

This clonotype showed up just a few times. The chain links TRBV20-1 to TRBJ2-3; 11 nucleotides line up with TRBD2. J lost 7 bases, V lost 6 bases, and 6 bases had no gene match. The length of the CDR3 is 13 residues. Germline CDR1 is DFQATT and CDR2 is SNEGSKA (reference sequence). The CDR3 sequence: CSAPGLADHTQYF. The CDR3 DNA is TGCAGTGCCCCGGGACTAGCGGATCATACGCAGTATTTT.

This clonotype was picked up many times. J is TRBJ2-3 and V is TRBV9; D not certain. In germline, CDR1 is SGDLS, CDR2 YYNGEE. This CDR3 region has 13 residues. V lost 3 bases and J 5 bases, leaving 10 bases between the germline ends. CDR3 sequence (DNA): TGTGCCAGCAGCGGGGCAGCCGGAGATACGCAGTATTTT. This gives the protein CASSGAAGDTQYF.

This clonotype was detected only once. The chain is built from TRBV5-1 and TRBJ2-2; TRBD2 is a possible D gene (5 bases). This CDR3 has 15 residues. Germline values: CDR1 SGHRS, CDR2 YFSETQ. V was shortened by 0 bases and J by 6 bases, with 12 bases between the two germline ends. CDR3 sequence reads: CASSLGLAKAGELFF. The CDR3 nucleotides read TGCGCCAGCAGCTTGGGGCTAGCCAAGGCCGGGGAGCTGTTTTTT.

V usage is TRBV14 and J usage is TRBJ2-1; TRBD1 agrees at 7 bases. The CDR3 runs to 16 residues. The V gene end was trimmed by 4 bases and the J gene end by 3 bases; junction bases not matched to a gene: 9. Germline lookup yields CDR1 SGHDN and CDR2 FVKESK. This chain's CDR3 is CASSPSYGQVYNEQFF. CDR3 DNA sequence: TGTGCCAGCAGCCCCAGTTATGGACAGGTCTACAATGAGCAGTTCTTC.

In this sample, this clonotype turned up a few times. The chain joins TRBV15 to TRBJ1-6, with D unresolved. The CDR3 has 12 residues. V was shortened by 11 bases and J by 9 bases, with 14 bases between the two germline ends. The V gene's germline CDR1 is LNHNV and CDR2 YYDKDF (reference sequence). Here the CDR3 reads CAAGSSGSPLHF. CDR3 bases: TGTGCCGCCGGGAGTAGTGGTTCACCCCTCCACTTT.